The 11 T cell receptor beta chains below come from one sample, sequenced in a study of T cells in Graves' hyperthyroidism and ophthalmopathy. Researchers amplified the TCR beta CDR3 regions from RNA transcripts. HTBI primers were used for first-round RT-PCR of the TCR CDR3. TCRdb re-called the multiplex PCR reads through MiXCR, storing one row per CDR3 protein. The sample comprises more than 300,000 distinct CDR3 sequences, roughly 14% of which are singletons, and roughly a fifth rests with the top ten. What was sequenced was blood. The receptors shown here come from a woman aged 25 to 39 with Graves' ophthalmopathy.

This clonotype showed up many times. This chain links TRBV28 with TRBJ2-7, with 10 bases identical to TRBD1. The CDR3 loop spans 14 amino acids. Trimming took 4 bases from V and 7 from J; bases not matched to a gene: 7. CDR1 is MDHEN, CDR2 SYDVKM, per germline. CDR3 sequence: CASSWGTGDSEQYF. CDR3 sequence (DNA): TGTGCCAGCAGTTGGGGGACAGGGGATAGTGAGCAGTACTTC.

This clonotype has only a few counts. The rearrangement joins TRBV6-1 to TRBJ2-1; 10 nucleotides agree with TRBD2. V lost 8 bases, J lost 5 bases, and 6 bases stayed unmatched. The CDR3 sequence is 14 residues long. CDR1 is MNHNS, CDR2 SASEGT, per germline. CDR3: CASGAGGPNNEQFF. The DNA of the CDR3 is TGTGCCAGCGGAGCGGGGGGGCCGAACAATGAGCAGTTCTTC.

This chain joins TRBV6-1 and TRBJ1-3; TRBD1 agrees at 7 bases. This CDR3 is 14 amino acids long. Unmatched junction bases numbered 4, after V lost 6 bases and J lost 2 bases. Germline values: CDR1 MNHNS, CDR2 SASEGT. CDR3 nucleotides: TGTGCCAGCAGCTTGACAGGGACTGGAAACACCATATATTTT. Its protein is CASSLTGTGNTIYF.

The genes are TRBV28 and TRBJ1-5; D is undetermined. Germline CDR1 reads MDHEN; CDR2 reads SYDVKM. The CDR3 totals 15 residues. V was pared by 2 bases and J by 2 bases, with 10 bases between. CDR3 sequence: CASSLGWRGNQPQHF. In DNA, the CDR3 is TGTGCCAGCAGTTTAGGTTGGAGGGGCAATCAGCCCCAGCATTTT.

The table lists this clonotype with many counts. The CDR3 sequence is CASSGLGREQYF. Written as DNA, the CDR3 is TGTGCCAGCAGTGGGCTAGGTCGCGAGCAGTACTTC. The chain couples TRBV2 to TRBJ2-7; D not resolved. Trimming took 4 bases from V and 6 from J, leaving 10 bases between them. Per germline, CDR1 SNHLY and CDR2 FYNNEI. This CDR3 spans 12 amino acids. Full variable domain (remainder filled in from reference TRBV2 and TRBJ2-7): EPEVTQTPSHQVTQMGQEVILRCVPISNHLYFYWYRQILGQKVEFLVSFYNNEISEKSEIFDDQFSVERPDGSNFTLKIRSTKLEDSAMYFCASSGLGREQYFGPGTRLTVT.

This clonotype showed up many times. This rearrangement joins TRBV20-1 to TRBJ2-3, with 7 bases lining up with TRBD2. J gave up 8 bases and V 2 bases, and 10 bases lay outside the gene matches. CDR1 DFQATT and CDR2 SNEGSKA come from the germline V gene (reference sequence). CDR3 length: 14 amino acids. Written as DNA, the CDR3 is TGCAGTGCTAGATCCAGCGGGGCGTGGGGTACGCAGTATTTT. It yields the protein CSARSSGAWGTQYF.

The genes are TRBV5-1 and TRBJ1-2; TRBD1 might be the D (5 bases). CDR1 and CDR2 (germline): SGHRS, YFSETQ. V lost 3 bases and J lost 6, with 18 bases in between. The CDR3 has 15 residues. The CDR3 nucleotides are TGCGCCAGCAGCTCCACAGGAGGGGTTCGGGATGGCTACACCTTC. Translation: CASSSTGGVRDGYTF.

The rearrangement links TRBV4-1 to TRBJ2-2; no clear D gene. The V end lost 3 bases, the J end lost 7 bases, and 3 bases lay between the germline ends. From germline, CDR1 is MGHRA and CDR2 YSYEKL. The CDR3 is made up of 11 amino acids. Written as DNA, the CDR3 is TGCGCCAGCAGCCACCACGGGGAGCTGTTTTTT. Protein sequence: CASSHHGELFF.

The sample holds many counts of this clonotype. The rearrangement links TRBV3-1 to TRBJ1-2; a weak D match, TRBD1 (5 bases). V was shortened by 0 bases and J by 0 bases, with 14 bases between the two germline ends. CDR1 is LGHDT, CDR2 YNNKEL, per germline (reference sequence). This CDR3 contains 17 residues. CDR3 amino acids: CASSQDTWGITNYGYTF. For the CDR3, the DNA is TGTGCCAGCAGCCAAGATACCTGGGGGATAACTAACTATGGCTACACCTTC.

This clonotype was detected only a few times. The rearrangement links TRBV9 to TRBJ1-4, with D unresolved. Trimming shortened V by 0 bases and J by 7 bases, and 10 bases separated the two germline ends. The CDR3 spans 14 residues. CDR1 and CDR2 from the germline V gene are SGDLS and YYNGEE. The CDR3 DNA follows: TGTGCCAGCAGCGTAGAGCTTAGGGCTGAAAAACTGTTTTTT. It translates to CASSVELRAEKLFF.

In this sample, this clonotype turned up many times. The genes are TRBV28 and TRBJ1-5; D is unresolved. This CDR3 has 17 residues. Trimming left V 5 bases short and J 3 bases short, with 20 bases between. Per the germline V gene, CDR1 is MDHEN and CDR2 is SYDVKM. The CDR3 DNA reads TGTGCCAGCAGTATTTCCGGGAGTCTCCGAACCAATCAGCCCCAGCATTTT. This translates into CASSISGSLRTNQPQHF. The variable domain in full, completed from reference TRBV28 and TRBJ1-5, reads DVKVTQSSRYLVKRTGEKVFLECVQDMDHENMFWYRQDPGLGLRLIYFSYDVKMKEKGDIPEGYSVSREKKERFSLILESASTNQTSMYLCASSISGSLRTNQPQHFGDGTRLSIL.